This TCR beta chain was captured by sequencing in a study of monozygotic twins with inflammatory bowel disease. Findings and caveats of the study: Especially where disease activity was present, IBD patients had fewer clonotypes in common with others than healthy twins did.

Total RNA input per TCR library was 3,500 to 4,500 ng. Researchers generated cDNA in eight separate reactions per sample. The template switching step added UMIs that contained a 6-nucleotide sample barcode. One entry per CDR3 protein, without DNA, is what TCRdb gives after re-calling the 5' RACE reads. This repertoire includes 400,000 to 500,000 distinct CDR3 sequences. From germline, CDR1 is MDHEN and CDR2 SYDVKM. The CDR3 has 12 residues. A note on this clonotype: Its antigen is not identified.

Sequenced: blood. The clonotype originates from a human donor with ulcerative colitis or Crohn's disease, or a healthy co-twin of an affected twin (not recorded which). This sequence joins TRBV28 and TRBJ2-3; the D call of TRBD1 rests on TCRdb alone, since no DNA is present to check it. The CDR3 loop reads CAIVGEADTQYF.